The 3 T cell receptor beta chains listed next were all sequenced from one sample in a study of blood T cell repertoires in COVID-19. This table comes from immunoSEQ multiplex PCR, and its TCRdb copy is limited to in-frame clones, with some not included. The sample shows roughly 220,000 clones, under 90% of them seen only once. The specimen sequenced was peripheral blood. Source of these receptors: a woman between 55 and 75 years old who had recovered from COVID-19.

This clone was detected a few times. The chain joins TRBV11-2 to TRBJ2-7; TRBD1 might be the D (6 bases). The CDR3 has 13 amino acids. The germline V gene has CDR1 SGHAT and CDR2 FQNNGV. V shed 2 bases and J shed 7 bases, with 12 bases lying between them. The CDR3 is CASSLFLRGEQYF. CDR3 nucleotide sequence: TGTGCCAGCAGCTTATTCCTAAGGGGGGAGCAGTACTTC.

The chain links TRBV6-5 to TRBJ2-3; D remains ambiguous. The germline gives CDR1 MNHEY, CDR2 SVGAGI. The CDR3 loop spans 14 amino acids. V gave up 2 bases and J gave up 6 bases, with 12 bases separating them. The CDR3 nucleotides are TGTGCCAGCAGTTACACCTCCGGGTACGATACGCAGTATTTT. This gives the protein CASSYTSGYDTQYF.

The chain uses TRBV5-8 and TRBJ2-2; TRBD2 matches 11 bases. J gave up 1 base and V 4 bases, and 3 bases lay outside the gene matches. CDR1 SGHTS and CDR2 YDEGEE come from the germline V gene. This CDR3 spans 16 amino acids. CDR3 loop: CASSAGTSGNTGELFF. CDR3 DNA: TGTGCCAGCAGCGCCGGGACTAGCGGGAACACCGGGGAGCTGTTTTTT.